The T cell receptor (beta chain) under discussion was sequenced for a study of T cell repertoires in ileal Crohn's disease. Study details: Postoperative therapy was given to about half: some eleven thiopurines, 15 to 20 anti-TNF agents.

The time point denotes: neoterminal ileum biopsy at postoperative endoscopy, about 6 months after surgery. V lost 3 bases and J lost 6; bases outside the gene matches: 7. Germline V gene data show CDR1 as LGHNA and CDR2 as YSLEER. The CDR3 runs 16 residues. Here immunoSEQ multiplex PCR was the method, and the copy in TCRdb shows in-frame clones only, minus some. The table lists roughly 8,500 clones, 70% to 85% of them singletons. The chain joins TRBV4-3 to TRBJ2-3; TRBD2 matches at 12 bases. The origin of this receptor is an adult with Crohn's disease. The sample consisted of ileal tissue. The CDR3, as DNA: TGCGCCAGCAGCCAGTTCCTAGCGGGGGGGCCTGATACGCAGTATTTT. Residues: CASSQFLAGGPDTQYF.